Here is one TCR beta chain with its context. Antigen unknown. This entry comes from a study of T cell responses to AZD1222 COVID-19 vaccine. Findings of the study overall: Unmutated variant regions are reportedly the target of nearly half of TCRs that are spike-specific. Clonal diversity was possibly underestimated; the donors were predominantly white British and more often female. AZD1222 recipients seropositive at baseline numbered only five to seven.

Looked up from germline, CDR1 is SGHAT and CDR2 is FQNNGV. Deletions cut 6 bases from V and 2 bases from J, with 13 bases between. The CDR3 has 15 residues. Some clones are missing from TCRdb's copy, which holds only in-frame ones; the method was immunoSEQ multiplex PCR. Altogether over 120,000 clones are present, 85% to 90% being singletons, with the ten largest covering about 4.8%. The input for sequencing was peripheral blood, taken 28 days after the second AZD1222 dose. The receptor was isolated from an adult who received the AZD1222 COVID-19 vaccine. The V gene is TRBV11-2, the J gene TRBJ2-2; the D call may be TRBD1 or TRBD2 (5 bases each). DNA for the CDR3: TGTGCCAGCAGAACACCGGGACGAAACACCGGGGAGCTGTTTTTT. It specifies CASRTPGRNTGELFF.